The TCR beta chain under discussion was sequenced for a study of monozygotic twins with inflammatory bowel disease. Donors gave 2.5 ml of blood apiece. TCRdb re-called the 5' RACE reads and shows each CDR3 protein once, DNA omitted. This sample's clone table lists fewer than 350,000 distinct CDR3 sequences. This receptor was obtained from a human donor with ulcerative colitis or Crohn's disease, or a healthy co-twin of an affected twin (not recorded which). The specimen was blood.

This chain's CDR3 is CASSYNYGPEQFF. This sequence joins TRBV7-2 and TRBJ2-1; without DNA, the TCRdb call of TRBD2 cannot be checked. Germline V lookup: CDR1 SGHTA, CDR2 FQGNSA. The CDR3 has 13 residues. Variable domain in full (rest from reference TRBV7-2 and TRBJ2-1): GAGVSQSPSNKVTEKGKDVELRCDPISGHTALYWYRQSLGQGLEFLIYFQGNSAPDKSGLPSDRFSAERTGGSVSTLTIQRTQQEDSAVYLCASSYNYGPEQFFGPGTRLTVL.